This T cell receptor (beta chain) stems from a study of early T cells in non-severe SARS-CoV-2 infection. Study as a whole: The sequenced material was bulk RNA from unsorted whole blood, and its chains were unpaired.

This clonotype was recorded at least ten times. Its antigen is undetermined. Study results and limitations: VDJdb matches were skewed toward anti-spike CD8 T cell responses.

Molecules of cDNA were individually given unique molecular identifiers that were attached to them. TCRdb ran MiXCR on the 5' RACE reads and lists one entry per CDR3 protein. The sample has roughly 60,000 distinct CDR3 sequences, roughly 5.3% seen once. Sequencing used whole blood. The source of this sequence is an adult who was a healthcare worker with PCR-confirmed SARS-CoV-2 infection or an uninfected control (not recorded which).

The CDR3 region is CSREGGSYNEQFF. The DNA of the CDR3 is TGCAGCCGCGAGGGGGGGTCCTACAATGAGCAGTTCTTC. This chain connects TRBV20-1 to TRBJ2-1; D might be TRBD2 (7 bases). The germline V gene encodes CDR1 DFQATT and CDR2 SNEGSKA (reference sequence). The CDR3 covers 13 residues.